The next 16 T cell receptor beta chains were all read from a single sample in a study of vaccination and CD4 T cells after COVID-19 (dated by TCRdb to 2022 to 2024). What this sample's treatment or condition label stands for: approximately nine-day PBMC culture with coronavirus spike peptide pools or control peptides (ViraFEST assay). Their antigen targets remain unknown. Library prep was done by PCR. TCRdb records Illumina iSeq 100 as the sequencer. DNA from cultured CD4+ T cells underwent TCR sequencing with the Oncomine TCR Beta short-read assay at the Johns Hopkins FTIC core. TCRdb cleaned the public reads at Q25 with fastp, built clones with MiXCR and kept in-frame beta chains. Each record represents a unique CDR3 protein, reported with the most common genes and DNA among its rows. The sample has about 11,000 distinct CDR3 sequences on record, roughly two thirds of them singletons. The top ten constitute 20% to 30% of the sample.

Sequences were derived from CD4+ T cells from blood, cultured in vitro, sampled before SARS-CoV-2 vaccination. These receptors came from a human donor who had recovered from COVID-19.

This chain uses TRBV20-1 with TRBJ1-6, with 9 bases aligning to TRBD1. The trim removed 3 bases at V and 3 bases at J, leaving 15 bases unmatched. CDR3 length: 19 amino acids. CDR1 and CDR2 (germline): DFQATT, SNEGSKA (reference sequence). CDR3 bases: TGCAGTGCTAGTAAAATAGGGACAGGGATCTCCCGCTATAATTCACCCCTCCACTTT. Residues: CSASKIGTGISRYNSPLHF.

The CDR3 protein is CSARGQRGNTIYF. CDR3 nucleotide sequence: TGCAGTGCTAGAGGACAGCGTGGAAACACCATATATTTT. This chain links TRBV20-1 with TRBJ1-3; perhaps TRBD1 as D (5 bases). The ends were cut back, 1 base at V and 3 bases at J, with 7 bases in the middle. Germline CDR1 DFQATT, CDR2 SNEGSKA (reference sequence). CDR3 length: 13 residues.

The chain is built from TRBV6-1 and TRBJ2-2; 7 bases line up with TRBD1. CDR3 size: 13 residues. Germline V gives CDR1 MNHNS, CDR2 SASEGT. The V segment lost 6 bases and the J segment 10 bases; nucleotides outside the gene matches: 8. The CDR3 spells CASRARGSQELFF. The CDR3 DNA reads TGTGCCAGCAGAGCCAGGGGGTCGCAGGAGCTGTTTTTT.

The chain carries TRBV6-2 or TRBV6-3 and TRBJ2-7; 9 bases agree with TRBD2. CDR3 length: 16 amino acids. V lost 2 bases and J lost 6; bases outside the gene matches: 11. Per germline, CDR1 MNHEY and CDR2 SVGEGT. The CDR3 region has the DNA TGTGCCAGCAGTTACGCGGAGCGGGAGGCCTCTTTCGAGCAGTACTTC. Amino acids: CASSYAEREASFEQYF.

This clonotype has just a few counts. V gene TRBV24-1 combines with J gene TRBJ2-6; D is tentatively TRBD1 or TRBD2 (5 bases each). This CDR3 is 17 amino acids long. The V gene lost 9 bases and the J gene lost 2 bases, with 19 bases spanning the gap. Germline CDR1 KGHDR, CDR2 SFDVKD. The DNA for the CDR3 is TGTGCCACCTCGGGCCGAGGGGCGCTCGCTGGGGCCAACGTCCTGACTTTC. Translated, it gives CATSGRGALAGANVLTF.

V is TRBV28 and J is TRBJ2-1, with 13 bases lining up with TRBD2. Germline V CDR1 and CDR2: MDHEN, SYDVKM. The CDR3 sequence is 14 residues long. V shed 11 bases and J 7 bases; nucleotides not matched to a gene: 8. The CDR3 reads CAGGLAGARNEQFF. For the CDR3, the DNA is TGTGCCGGAGGACTAGCGGGAGCCAGAAATGAGCAGTTCTTC.

The sample holds a few counts of this clonotype. The V call is TRBV19, the J call TRBJ2-3, with D possibly being TRBD1 (6 bases). The CDR3 loop spans 20 amino acids. Germline CDR1 reads LNHDA; CDR2 reads SQIVND (reference sequence). V lost 3 bases, J lost 2 bases, and 27 bases lay in between. CDR3: CASSIRASGWDTLPTDTQYF. CDR3 DNA: TGTGCCAGTAGTATCAGGGCTTCGGGTTGGGACACTCTCCCCACAGATACGCAGTATTTT.

This clonotype was counted once. The CDR3 bases are TGTGCCAGCAGCTATCCTGCTAGCGGTTTGAACACCGGGGAGCTGTTTTTT. As protein: CASSYPASGLNTGELFF. The chain uses TRBV28 and TRBJ2-2, with 7 bases fitting TRBD2. CDR3 length: 17 amino acids. CDR1 is MDHEN and CDR2 is SYDVKM in the germline V gene. V trimming: 6 bases; J trimming: 1 base; junction bases outside the gene matches: 11.

The V call is TRBV2, the J call TRBJ2-1; 9 nucleotides agree with TRBD2. Germline CDR1 SNHLY, CDR2 FYNNEI. V was pared by 1 base and J by 13 bases, with 8 bases of the junction left unmatched. The CDR3 contains 14 residues. The CDR3 spells CASSEETSGHTQFF. CDR3 DNA sequence: TGTGCCAGCAGTGAAGAGACTAGCGGACATACCCAGTTCTTC.

The V and J genes are TRBV20-1 and TRBJ2-1; 10 nucleotides agree with TRBD2. The germline V gene encodes CDR1 DFQATT and CDR2 SNEGSKA (reference sequence). Unmatched junction bases numbered 7, after V lost 1 base and J lost 10 bases. CDR3 length: 14 residues. CDR3 in amino acids: CSARGLAGVREQFF. The CDR3 nucleotides are TGCAGTGCTAGAGGTCTAGCGGGAGTCCGGGAGCAGTTCTTC.

The gene calls are TRBV7-9 and TRBJ2-3; 7 bases are shared with TRBD2. Germline V gene sequence: CDR1 SEHNR, CDR2 FQNEAQ (reference sequence). V lost 1 base and J lost 3; bases outside the gene matches: 4. The CDR3 extends over 15 amino acids. The CDR3 region has the DNA TGTGCCAGCAGCTTAGGGGGAGGGCCGACAGATACGCAGTATTTT. Translating it yields CASSLGGGPTDTQYF.

The chain recombines TRBV6-1 with TRBJ2-5; 14 bases line up with TRBD2. V was clipped by 6 bases and J by 2 bases; unmatched bases: 8. The CDR3 is made up of 17 amino acids. Germline V gives CDR1 MNHNS, CDR2 SASEGT. CDR3 coding DNA: TGTGCCAGCAGACCCGGGACTAGCGGGAGTAGGCAAGAGACCCAGTACTTC. It is translated as CASRPGTSGSRQETQYF.

This clonotype came up a few times. The V and J genes are TRBV20-1 and TRBJ1-1; a possible D gene is TRBD1 (5 bases). Trimming removed 3 bases from V and 1 base from J, with 12 bases in between. CDR3 length equals 14 residues. Germline assignment: CDR1 DFQATT and CDR2 SNEGSKA (reference sequence). The CDR3 DNA reads as TGCAGTGCTAGGGACGGACACTCGAACACTGAAGCTTTCTTT. Translating it yields CSARDGHSNTEAFF.

The CDR3 region has the DNA TGTGCCGGATTTTTCGAAGAGACCCAGTACTTC. This gives the protein CAGFFEETQYF. The chain recombines TRBV2 with TRBJ2-5; no clear D gene. CDR1 and CDR2 (germline): SNHLY, FYNNEI. The CDR3 is 11 amino acids. The V gene lost 11 bases and the J gene lost 3 bases, with 10 bases spanning the gap.

This clonotype was seen more than once but under ten times. This chain joins TRBV7-9 and TRBJ2-5, with D perhaps TRBD1 (6 bases). The CDR3 totals 15 residues. The germline V gene has CDR1 SEHNR and CDR2 FQNEAQ (reference sequence). The V end was cut by 5 bases, the J end by 4 bases, with 17 bases between. Here the CDR3 DNA reads TGTGCCAGCAGCACTTACAGGGCCCCGGGAGAGACCCAGTACTTC. Amino acids: CASSTYRAPGETQYF.

V usage is TRBV19 and J usage is TRBJ1-1, with TRBD1 as a possible D gene (5 bases). Trimming took off 5 bases at V and 4 bases at J, with 17 bases between the two ends. This CDR3 contains 15 residues. CDR1 LNHDA and CDR2 SQIVND come from the germline V gene (reference sequence). The CDR3 DNA is TGTGCCAGTAGTCCGGACCAGGGAGTAGGCACTGAAGCTTTCTTT. This gives the protein CASSPDQGVGTEAFF.